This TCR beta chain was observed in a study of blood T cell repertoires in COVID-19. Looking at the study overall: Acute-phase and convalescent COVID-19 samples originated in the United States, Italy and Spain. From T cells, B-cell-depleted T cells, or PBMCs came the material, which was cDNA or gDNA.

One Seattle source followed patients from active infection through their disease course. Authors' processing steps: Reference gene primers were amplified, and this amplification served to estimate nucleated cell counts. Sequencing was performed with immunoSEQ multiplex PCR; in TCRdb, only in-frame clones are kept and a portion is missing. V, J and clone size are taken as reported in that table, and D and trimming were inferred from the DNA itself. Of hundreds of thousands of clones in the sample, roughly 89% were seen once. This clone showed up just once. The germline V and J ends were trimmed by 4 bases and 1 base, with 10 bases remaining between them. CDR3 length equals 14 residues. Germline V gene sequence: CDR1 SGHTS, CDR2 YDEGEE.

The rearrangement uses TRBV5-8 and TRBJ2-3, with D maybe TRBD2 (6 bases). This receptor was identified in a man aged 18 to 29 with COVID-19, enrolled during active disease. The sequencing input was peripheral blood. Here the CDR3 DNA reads TGTGCCAGCAGCCTCGGGACTGGCACAGATACGCAGTATTTT. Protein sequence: CASSLGTGTDTQYF. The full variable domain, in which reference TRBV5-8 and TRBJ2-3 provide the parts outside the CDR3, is EAGVTQSPTHLIKTRGQQATLRCSPISGHTSVYWYQQALGLGLQFLLWYDEGEERNRGNFPPRFSGRQFPNYSSELNVNALELEDSALYLCASSLGTGTDTQYFGPGTRLTVL.